The following is a TCR beta chain sequence with its context. This clone was counted between two and nine times. Its antigen target is currently unknown. Per-nucleotide qualities are absent, and no much larger clonotype sits a single base away. Each donor gave one peripheral blood draw, averaging roughly 100 mL, which was collected into heparinised tubes. Using a panel that included CD45RO, CCR7, CD25, CD127, CD95 and CD27, naive, central memory, regulatory and stem cell-like memory CD4+ T cells were sorted on a BD FACSAria II. Purity was above 98% for every sorted population. PBMCs were isolated right away by Lymphoprep density gradient centrifugation and were stained directly, without culture. Samples were stained and sorted in pairs, with one healthy donor and one patient per experiment, so that batch effects were minimized. The data originate from a study of beta chain features in type 1 diabetes (dated by TCRdb to the late 2010s). Context from the whole study: No differences in mean age, gender distribution, total cell number or subset yield were found between patients and healthy donors. A total of roughly 98,000,000 sorted cells were examined across all samples, and RNA yield correlated strongly with the number of cells per subset. The study compared TCRB repertoires of sorted circulating CD4+ T cell subsets between recently diagnosed type 1 diabetes patients and matched healthy donors. Whereas all 30 or so donors provided naive and central memory subsets, regulatory and stem cell-like memory subsets were isolated from just 8 patients and about 8 healthy donors. Results and caveats for the whole study, not just this receptor: Because cDNA was sequenced instead of genomic DNA, activated cells with high expression could be over-represented, although the groups did not differ in activation or CD3 levels. At VDJ recombination sites, type 1 diabetes patients had fewer insertions and more deleted nucleotides, which implies abnormalities in thymic rearrangement. Naive, central memory and regulatory TCRB repertoires appeared to be more alike among patients than among healthy donors. PCR may preferentially amplify shorter templates, but because patient and control samples were amplified and corrected together, any resulting skew would affect both groups equally. Only small numbers of individuals were included in the HLA sub-analyses, which left unresolved whether HLA type had any influence on TCRB rearrangement. Type 1 diabetes patients showed a moderate but significant shortening of TCRB CDR3 length in all four CD4+ subsets.

The High Capacity cDNA Reverse Transcription Kit was used to reverse transcribe all of the isolated RNA, meaning that expressed TCRB transcripts were what got sequenced. Naive, central memory and regulatory T cell samples underwent deep immunoSEQ sequencing, averaging roughly 3.4 million total reads per sample. Sorted cells were lysed in RLT buffer, and RNA was extracted using DNase-treated RNeasy Micro or Mini kits according to cell number. To prevent cross-contamination, each cell subset was processed individually, whereas patient and healthy donor samples were processed jointly. TCRB sequences were amplified from cDNA with the immunoSEQ multiplex PCR, producing 87-bp fragments spanning the CDR3 region. Sequencing of the amplicons was done on the Illumina HiSeq platform. In the paper's pipeline: PCR bias was corrected computationally using synthetic template baselines, and reads within Hamming distance 2 were collapsed, with unmergeable singletons discarded. Reads were aligned against IMGT to assign V, D and J genes, CDR3 length and insertions or deletions at six rearrangement sites. Within each subset, clonotype counts were normalized to sorted cell number, after which true diversity and Gini coefficients were computed with the tcR R package. The overlap coefficient, calculated on TCRB nucleotide sequences, was used to measure repertoire sharing. Out-of-frame TCRB sequences from naive cells were analyzed to stand in for the pre-selection repertoire. TCRdb took this table from immuneACCESS and kept in-frame rearrangements with V and J called. Such tables lack part of the clones; where checked against another copy, unresolved V genes explain under half of the gap, and the rest is unexplained. Clone size and the V and J calls come from that table; the DNA yielded D and trimming. The sample table shows about 360,000 clones, and roughly an eighth are seen once. The top ten constitute more than 0.015% of the sample.

The origin of this receptor is a man in his late teens or twenties in good health. The source material was naive CD4+ T cells from blood. The sample's cell subset or site, from its label and the paper: true naive CD4+ T cells.

The nucleotides read TGTGCCTGGAGTTTGAGGGTGGCAGATACGCAGTATTTT. It encodes CAWSLRVADTQYF. The rearranged segments are TRBV30 and TRBJ2-3; possibly the D gene is TRBD2, per 5 matching bases. Trimming removed 2 bases from V and 4 bases from J, leaving 10 bases between the germline ends. The cysteine opens and the phenylalanine closes a CDR3 of 13 amino acids. Only CDR3 DNA is held: 39 bases, read in frame from base 1. Taken from the germline V gene (reference sequence), the CDR1 and CDR2 loops are GTSNPN and SVGIG.